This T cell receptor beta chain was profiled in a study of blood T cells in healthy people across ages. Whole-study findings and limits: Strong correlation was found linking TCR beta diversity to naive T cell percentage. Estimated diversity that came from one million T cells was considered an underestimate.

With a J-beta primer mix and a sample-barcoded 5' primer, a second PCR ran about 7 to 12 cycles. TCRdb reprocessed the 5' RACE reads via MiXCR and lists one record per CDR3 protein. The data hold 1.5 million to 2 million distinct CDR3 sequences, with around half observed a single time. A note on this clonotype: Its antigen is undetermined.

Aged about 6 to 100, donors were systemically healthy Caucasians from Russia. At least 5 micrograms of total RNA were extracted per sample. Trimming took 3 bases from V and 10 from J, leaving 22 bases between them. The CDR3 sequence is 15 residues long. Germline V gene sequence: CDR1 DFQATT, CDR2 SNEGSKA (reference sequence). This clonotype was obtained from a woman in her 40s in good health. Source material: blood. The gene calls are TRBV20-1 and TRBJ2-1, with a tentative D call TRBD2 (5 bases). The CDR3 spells CSARPQRGLLSEQFF. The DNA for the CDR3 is TGCAGTGCTAGGCCCCAGAGAGGGCTGTTGTCCGAGCAGTTCTTC.